The T cell receptor beta chain under discussion was sequenced for a study of blood T cell repertoires in COVID-19. The assay was immunoSEQ multiplex PCR, and TCRdb's table has in-frame clones only and misses some. The table has under 300,000 clones, roughly 91% seen once; the top ten hold 1.9%. CDR1 is MNHNS, CDR2 SASEGT, per germline. This CDR3 contains 18 residues. V lost 2 bases, J lost 1 base, and 18 bases lay in between. This chain joins TRBV6-1 and TRBJ1-3; no clear D gene. The sample consisted of PBMCs or T cells enriched from blood (not recorded which). This receptor was obtained from a woman aged 60-70 years who had recovered from COVID-19. The CDR3 spells CASSEYDTKIISGNTIYF. DNA of the CDR3: TGTGCCAGCAGTGAATATGACACCAAAATAATATCTGGAAACACCATATATTTT.